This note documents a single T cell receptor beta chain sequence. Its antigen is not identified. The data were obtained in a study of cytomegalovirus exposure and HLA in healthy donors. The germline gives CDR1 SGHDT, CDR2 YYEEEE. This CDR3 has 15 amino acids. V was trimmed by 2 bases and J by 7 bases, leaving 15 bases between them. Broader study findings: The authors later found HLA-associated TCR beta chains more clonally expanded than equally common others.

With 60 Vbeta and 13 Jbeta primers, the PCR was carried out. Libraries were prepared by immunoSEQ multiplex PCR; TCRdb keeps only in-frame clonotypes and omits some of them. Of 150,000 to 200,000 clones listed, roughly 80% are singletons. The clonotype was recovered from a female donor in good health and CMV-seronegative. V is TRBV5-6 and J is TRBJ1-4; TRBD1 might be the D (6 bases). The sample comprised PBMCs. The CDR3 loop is CASSLTGSAGEKLFF. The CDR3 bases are TGTGCCAGCAGCTTAACAGGGAGCGCCGGTGAAAAACTGTTTTTT.